This T cell receptor (beta chain) originates from a study of shared clonotypes between healthy human individuals. Assay: immunoSEQ multiplex PCR; the TCRdb copy retains only in-frame clones and omits some. The table includes about 2 million clones, about 95% detected once. Germline V gives CDR1 SGHRS, CDR2 YFSETQ. The CDR3 runs to 15 residues. Trimming left V 2 bases short and J 0 bases short, with 6 bases between. Naive CD8 cells were CD45RO-negative, positively selected for CCR7, excluding terminally differentiated effector memory CD45RA+ cells. Sequenced input: naive CD8+ T cells sorted from blood. The sequence derives from a young man in good health. The chain carries TRBV5-1 and TRBJ2-6; no firm D call. The DNA for the CDR3 is TGCGCCAGCAGCTTCACAAACTCTGGGGCCAACGTCCTGACTTTC. This translates into CASSFTNSGANVLTF.